A selection of T cell receptor beta chains follows, all from one sample in a study of blood T cells in healthy people across ages. Each CDR3 protein gets one entry after TCRdb re-called the 5' RACE reads with MiXCR. The sample has about 650,000 distinct CDR3 sequences; around 50% are singletons. What was sequenced was blood. These receptors all stem from an elderly woman in good health. Each CDR3 is given with its conserved first and last residue. D genes are given only for firm matches. Part of the rows lack a size; the others show once, few, many or a class for expanded clones.

v_call	d_call	j_call	clone_size	cdr3_aa	cdr3_nt
TRBV5-1	TRBD2	TRBJ2-3	-	CASSLDGGGAPDTQYF	TGCGCCAGCAGCTTGGACGGCGGGGGGGCCCCAGATACGCAGTATTTT
TRBV12-3/TRBV12-4	-	TRBJ1-1	-	CASSFTWGMNTEAFF	TGTGCCAGCAGTTTTACCTGGGGTATGAACACTGAAGCTTTCTTT
TRBV5-8	-	TRBJ2-3	-	CASNGGGGAGTDTQYF	TGTGCGTCCAATGGGGGCGGGGGCGCCGGCACAGATACGCAGTATTTT
TRBV10-3	TRBD2	TRBJ2-1	-	CAITPGTSGGAIANEQFF	TGTGCCATCACCCCGGGGACTAGCGGGGGGGCCATCGCCAATGAGCAGTTCTTC
TRBV20-1	TRBD2	TRBJ2-2	-	CSAQTSGLPGELFF	TGCAGTGCCCAGACTAGCGGCTTGCCCGGGGAGCTGTTTTTT
TRBV3-1	-	TRBJ2-5	few	CASSPPPPLRDEQYF	TGTGCCAGCAGCCCCCCTCCCCCCCTAAGGGATGAGCAGTACTTC
TRBV6-2/TRBV6-3	-	TRBJ2-5	-	CASSDAVSGTRQYF	TGTGCCAGCAGTGACGCGGTCTCGGGGACGCGGCAGTACTTC
TRBV24-1	-	TRBJ2-6	-	CATSDRRISGANVLTF	TGTGCCACCAGTGATAGACGGATCTCTGGGGCCAACGTCCTGACTTTC
TRBV29-1	TRBD1	TRBJ2-5	-	CSLSGGEETQYF	TGCAGCTTATCAGGGGGAGAAGAGACCCAGTACTTC
TRBV7-2	-	TRBJ1-5	few	CASSNRVFGNQPQHF	TGTGCCAGCAGCAACAGGGTTTTCGGCAATCAGCCCCAGCATTTT
TRBV28	-	TRBJ1-6	-	CASSNPLGVGGNSPLHF	TGTGCCAGCAGCAACCCCTTGGGGGTGGGGGGGAATTCACCCCTCCACTTT
TRBV25-1	-	TRBJ1-2	-	CASSEAGWNYGYTF	TGTGCCAGCAGTGAAGCAGGGTGGAACTATGGCTACACCTTC
TRBV20-1	-	TRBJ2-7	many	CSASGRHYEQYF	TGCAGTGCTAGCGGGAGACACTACGAGCAGTACTTC
TRBV7-9	-	TRBJ2-5	many	CASSLAGWETQYF	TGTGCCAGCAGCTTAGCCGGATGGGAGACCCAGTACTTC
TRBV12-3/TRBV12-4	-	TRBJ1-1	many	CASSSTKDGKVEAFF	TGTGCCAGCAGTTCGACCAAGGACGGAAAGGTTGAAGCTTTCTTT
TRBV5-1	-	TRBJ2-3	few	CASSLEWNTDTQYF	TGCGCCAGCAGCTTGGAGTGGAACACAGATACGCAGTATTTT
TRBV7-2	TRBD2	TRBJ2-1	-	CASSLATSGSYNEQFF	TGTGCCAGCAGCTTAGCGACTAGCGGGTCTTACAATGAGCAGTTCTTC
TRBV18	-	TRBJ1-2	-	CASSPPLARPNYGYTF	TGTGCCAGCTCACCACCGTTGGCCAGGCCTAACTATGGCTACACCTTC
TRBV12-3/TRBV12-4	-	TRBJ2-7	-	CASSFRRDKPYEQYF	TGTGCCAGCAGTTTCCGAAGGGACAAGCCCTACGAGCAGTACTTC
TRBV20-1	TRBD2	TRBJ2-3	-	CSANSVTGTSGATDTQYF	TGCAGTGCCAATTCGGTAACCGGGACTAGCGGAGCAACAGATACGCAGTATTTT
TRBV5-5	-	TRBJ1-2	-	CASSPHGGNYGYTF	TGTGCCAGCAGCCCCCACGGGGGTAACTATGGCTACACCTTC
TRBV27	TRBD1	TRBJ2-1	few	CASSLLGTGLPEQFF	TGTGCCAGCAGTTTACTCGGGACAGGGCTGCCTGAGCAGTTCTTC
TRBV6-2/TRBV6-3	-	TRBJ2-7	many	CASSYGAGKIYEQYF	TGTGCCAGCAGTTACGGGGCGGGTAAGATATACGAGCAGTACTTC
TRBV7-3	-	TRBJ2-4	-	CASSSGQSNKNIQYF	TGTGCCAGCAGCTCAGGACAGAGCAACAAAAACATTCAGTACTTC
TRBV6-6	-	TRBJ2-1	-	CASSYLSRFSNNEQFF	TGTGCCAGCAGTTACCTCTCCCGTTTTAGCAACAATGAGCAGTTCTTC
TRBV20-1	-	TRBJ2-1	-	CSATGGIADEQFF	TGCAGTGCTACCGGCGGAATCGCGGATGAGCAGTTCTTC
TRBV7-9	TRBD1	TRBJ2-1	-	CASSQPRDRGGNEQFF	TGTGCCAGCAGCCAACCACGGGACAGGGGCGGAAATGAGCAGTTCTTC
TRBV3-1	-	TRBJ2-6	-	CASRGQQGLSGANVLTF	TGTGCCAGCAGAGGACAGCAAGGCCTCTCTGGGGCCAACGTCCTGACTTTC
TRBV28	-	TRBJ2-2	-	CASGFIPNTGELFF	TGTGCCAGCGGATTCATACCGAACACCGGGGAGCTGTTTTTT
TRBV20-1	TRBD2	TRBJ2-1	-	CSAPPSRASGGPSQFF	TGCAGTGCTCCCCCGAGTCGGGCTAGCGGGGGGCCCTCGCAGTTCTTC
TRBV12-3/TRBV12-4	-	TRBJ2-3	-	CASSAPTRGTDTQYF	TGTGCCAGCAGTGCTCCCACACGGGGCACAGATACGCAGTATTTT
TRBV12-3/TRBV12-4	TRBD2	TRBJ2-7	-	CASSPRLAGVYYEQYF	TGTGCCAGCAGTCCCCGACTAGCGGGGGTTTACTACGAGCAGTACTTC
TRBV19	-	TRBJ2-1	-	CASSILGTRYNEQFF	TGTGCCAGTAGTATACTGGGAACCCGGTACAATGAGCAGTTCTTC
TRBV12-3/TRBV12-4	TRBD2	TRBJ2-2	many	CASRIAGVTGELFF	TGTGCCAGCAGAATAGCGGGAGTCACCGGGGAGCTGTTTTTT
TRBV6-5	TRBD2	TRBJ2-1	-	CASSLTGLAAIYEQFF	TGTGCCAGCAGCCTCACGGGACTAGCGGCAATCTATGAGCAGTTCTTC
TRBV7-3	-	TRBJ2-1	-	CASSSTSSNEQFF	TGTGCCAGCAGCTCTACTAGTAGTAATGAGCAGTTCTTC
TRBV7-9	TRBD2	TRBJ2-3	-	CASSPGLAGNTDTQYF	TGTGCCAGCAGCCCGGGACTAGCGGGAAACACAGATACGCAGTATTTT
TRBV27	TRBD1	TRBJ1-5	many	CASSLNLDRANQPQHF	TGTGCCAGCAGTTTAAATCTTGACAGGGCCAATCAGCCCCAGCATTTT
TRBV7-2	-	TRBJ2-6	-	CASSFGGGANVLTF	TGTGCCAGCAGCTTCGGAGGGGGGGCCAACGTCCTGACTTTC
TRBV27	-	TRBJ2-7	few	CASSVTRYHEQYF	TGTGCCAGCAGTGTAACTAGGTATCACGAGCAGTACTTC
TRBV3-1	-	TRBJ1-2	-	CASSQDPPYGYTF	TGTGCCAGCAGCCAAGATCCTCCCTATGGCTACACCTTC
TRBV7-3	-	TRBJ2-3	-	CASSSTSGTILTSTDTQYF	TGTGCCAGCAGCTCAACCTCCGGGACAATACTTACTAGCACAGATACGCAGTATTTT
TRBV7-2	-	TRBJ2-7	many	CASSKRPGTSLYEQYF	TGTGCCAGCAGCAAACGGCCGGGGACTTCTCTCTACGAGCAGTACTTC
TRBV7-9	-	TRBJ2-2	few	CASSLERTGELFF	TGTGCCAGCAGCTTAGAGAGGACCGGGGAGCTGTTTTTT
TRBV11-2	TRBD2	TRBJ2-5	-	CASSLILAGGETQYF	TGTGCCAGCAGCTTGATCCTAGCGGGGGGGGAGACCCAGTACTTC
TRBV14	-	TRBJ1-2	-	CASSSGGRPNYGYTF	TGTGCCAGCAGCTCTGGAGGTCGGCCGAACTATGGCTACACCTTC
TRBV12-3/TRBV12-4	-	TRBJ1-2	many	CASSFGRGQSGGYTF	TGTGCCAGCAGTTTTGGCAGGGGACAAAGCGGTGGCTACACCTTC
TRBV4-1	-	TRBJ1-2	-	CASSQGTGYGYTF	TGCGCCAGCAGCCAAGGGACGGGCTATGGCTACACCTTC
TRBV12-3/TRBV12-4	TRBD1	TRBJ1-5	-	CASSQTGSNQPQHF	TGTGCCAGCAGTCAGACAGGGTCCAATCAGCCCCAGCATTTT
TRBV7-2	-	TRBJ1-1	many	CASSTGVLNTEAFF	TGTGCCAGCAGTACCGGGGTACTGAACACTGAAGCTTTCTTT
TRBV29-1	TRBD1	TRBJ2-1	many	CSVGTGKSSYNEQFF	TGCAGCGTTGGGACAGGGAAGAGCTCCTACAATGAGCAGTTCTTC
TRBV15	-	TRBJ1-1	-	CATSRPYGEAFF	TGTGCCACCAGCAGGCCATACGGGGAAGCTTTCTTT
TRBV7-9	-	TRBJ1-1	few	CASSLQGGLGTEAFF	TGTGCCAGCAGCTTACAAGGTGGGCTCGGGACTGAAGCTTTCTTT
TRBV14	-	TRBJ2-1	-	CASSPLPGLIGGSSYNEQFF	TGTGCCAGCTCTCCACTCCCGGGACTTATCGGGGGTAGCTCCTACAATGAGCAGTTCTTC
TRBV3-1	-	TRBJ2-4	many	CASSQDRNIQYF	TGTGCCAGCAGCCAGGACAGAAACATTCAGTACTTC
TRBV15	TRBD1	TRBJ1-6	-	CATSAPFRDRGNNSPLHF	TGTGCCACCAGCGCCCCGTTCCGGGACAGGGGAAATAATTCACCCCTCCACTTT
TRBV10-3	-	TRBJ2-1	-	CAIRQRGEGYNEQFF	TGTGCCATCAGGCAGAGGGGCGAGGGCTACAATGAGCAGTTCTTC